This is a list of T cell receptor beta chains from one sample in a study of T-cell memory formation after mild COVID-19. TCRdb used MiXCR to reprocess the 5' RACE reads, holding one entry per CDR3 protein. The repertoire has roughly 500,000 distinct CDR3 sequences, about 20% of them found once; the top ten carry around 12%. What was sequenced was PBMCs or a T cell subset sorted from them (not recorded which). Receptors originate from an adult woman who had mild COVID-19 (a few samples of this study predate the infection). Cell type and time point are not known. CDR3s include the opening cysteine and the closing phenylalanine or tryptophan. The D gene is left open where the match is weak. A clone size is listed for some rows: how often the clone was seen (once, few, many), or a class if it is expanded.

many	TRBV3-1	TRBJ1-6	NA	TGTGCCAGCAGCCTTCACAGAGATAATTCACCCCTCCACTTT	CASSLHRDNSPLHF
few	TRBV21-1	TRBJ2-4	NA	TGTGCCAGCAGCGAAAGAGGGATCGGGGCTCGGGTAGCCAAAAACATTCAGTACTTC	CASSERGIGARVAKNIQYF
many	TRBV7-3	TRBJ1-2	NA	TGTGCCAGCAGCCCCGAAGGCCGGGGGGGCTACACCTTC	CASSPEGRGGYTF
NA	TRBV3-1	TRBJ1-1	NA	TGTGCCAGCAGCCAAGTCTTAGGGGCCACTGAAGCTTTCTTT	CASSQVLGATEAFF
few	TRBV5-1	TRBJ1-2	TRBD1	TGCGCCAGCAGCTTGGTCGTGCAGGGGGCAAGTAGGAATGGCTACACCTTC	CASSLVVQGASRNGYTF
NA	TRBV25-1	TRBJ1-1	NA	TGTGCCAGCAGTGAACCAGGGACTGGTGAAGCTTTCTTT	CASSEPGTGEAFF
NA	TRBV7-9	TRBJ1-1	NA	TGTGCCAGCAGCCCCCCTGTGGACGGATTGAACACTGAAGCTTTCTTT	CASSPPVDGLNTEAFF
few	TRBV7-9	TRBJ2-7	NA	TGTGCCAGCAGCTTAGCGATGGAGGCCGAGCAGTACTTC	CASSLAMEAEQYF
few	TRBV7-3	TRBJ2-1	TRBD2	TGTGCCAGCAGTCCGAGCGGGGGATATTCCTACAATGAGCAGTTCTTC	CASSPSGGYSYNEQFF
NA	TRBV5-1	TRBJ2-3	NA	TGCGCCAGCAGCCACGATGGAAAAGATACGCAGTATTTT	CASSHDGKDTQYF
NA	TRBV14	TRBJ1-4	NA	NA	CASSQATGGMKNCFF
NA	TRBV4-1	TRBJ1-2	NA	TGCGCCAGCAGCCAAGACTTCCAGGGTACGGGCTACACCTTC	CASSQDFQGTGYTF
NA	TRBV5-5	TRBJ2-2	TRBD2	TGTGCCAGCAGCTTTCCGGGACTAGCGTCAACCGGGGAGCTGTTTTTT	CASSFPGLASTGELFF
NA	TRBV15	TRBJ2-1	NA	TGTGCCACCAGCCTTCAGGGGGGCGCCTACAATGAGCAGTTCTTC	CATSLQGGAYNEQFF
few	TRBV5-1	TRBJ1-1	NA	TGCGCCAGCAGCCCGGCTGGCGGGAGCACTGAAGCTTTCTTT	CASSPAGGSTEAFF
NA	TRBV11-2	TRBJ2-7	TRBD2	TGTGCCAGCAGCTTTCGAAACGGACTAGCGGGACACAATATCGCGGGGGTTTACGAGCAGTACTTC	CASSFRNGLAGHNIAGVYEQYF
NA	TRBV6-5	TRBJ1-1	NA	TGTGCCACGAATACAGCGAACACTGAAGCTTTCTTT	CATNTANTEAFF
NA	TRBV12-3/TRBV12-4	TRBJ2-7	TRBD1	TGTGCCAGCATGACAGGGGGATACGAGCAGTACTTC	CASMTGGYEQYF
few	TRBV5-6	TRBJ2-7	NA	TGTGCCAGCAGCCCGAGCTACAGGGTTCATGTGTACGAGCAGTACTTC	CASSPSYRVHVYEQYF
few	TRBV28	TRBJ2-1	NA	TGTGCCAGCAGTTTTAGGCAGCACAATGAGCAGTTCTTC	CASSFRQHNEQFF